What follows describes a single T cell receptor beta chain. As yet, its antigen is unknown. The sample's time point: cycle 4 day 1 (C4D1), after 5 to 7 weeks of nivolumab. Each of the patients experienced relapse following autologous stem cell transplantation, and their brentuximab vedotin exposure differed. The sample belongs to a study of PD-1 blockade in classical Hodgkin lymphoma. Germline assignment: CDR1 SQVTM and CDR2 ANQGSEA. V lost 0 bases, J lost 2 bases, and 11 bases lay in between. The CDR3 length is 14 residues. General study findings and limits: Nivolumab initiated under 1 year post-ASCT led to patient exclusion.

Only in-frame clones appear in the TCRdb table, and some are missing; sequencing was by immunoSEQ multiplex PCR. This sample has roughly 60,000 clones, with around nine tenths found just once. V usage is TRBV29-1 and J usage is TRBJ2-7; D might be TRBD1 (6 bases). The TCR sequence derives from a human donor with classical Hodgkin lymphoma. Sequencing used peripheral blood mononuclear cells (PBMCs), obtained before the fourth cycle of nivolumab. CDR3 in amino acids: CSVEDKAGAYEQYF. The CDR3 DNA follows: TGCAGCGTTGAAGATAAGGCAGGGGCCTACGAGCAGTACTTC.